This T cell receptor beta chain was observed in a study of T cell changes during pregnancy in multiple sclerosis. This CDR3 is 13 amino acids long. Germline CDR1 reads SQVTM; CDR2 reads ANQGSEA. J lost 8 bases, V lost 7 bases, and 9 bases had no gene match. Here immunoSEQ multiplex PCR was the method, and the copy in TCRdb shows in-frame clones only, minus some. Among tens of thousands of clones listed, around 90% were seen once. The chain recombines TRBV29-1 with TRBJ1-2; 11 bases agree with TRBD1. Sample: peripheral blood, taken in the first trimester of pregnancy. This receptor was obtained from a female donor in good health, enrolled as a control in a pregnancy study. CDR3 in amino acids: CSAPGQGGGGYTF. The CDR3 nucleotides are TGCAGCGCCCCGGGACAGGGGGGCGGCGGCTACACCTTC.